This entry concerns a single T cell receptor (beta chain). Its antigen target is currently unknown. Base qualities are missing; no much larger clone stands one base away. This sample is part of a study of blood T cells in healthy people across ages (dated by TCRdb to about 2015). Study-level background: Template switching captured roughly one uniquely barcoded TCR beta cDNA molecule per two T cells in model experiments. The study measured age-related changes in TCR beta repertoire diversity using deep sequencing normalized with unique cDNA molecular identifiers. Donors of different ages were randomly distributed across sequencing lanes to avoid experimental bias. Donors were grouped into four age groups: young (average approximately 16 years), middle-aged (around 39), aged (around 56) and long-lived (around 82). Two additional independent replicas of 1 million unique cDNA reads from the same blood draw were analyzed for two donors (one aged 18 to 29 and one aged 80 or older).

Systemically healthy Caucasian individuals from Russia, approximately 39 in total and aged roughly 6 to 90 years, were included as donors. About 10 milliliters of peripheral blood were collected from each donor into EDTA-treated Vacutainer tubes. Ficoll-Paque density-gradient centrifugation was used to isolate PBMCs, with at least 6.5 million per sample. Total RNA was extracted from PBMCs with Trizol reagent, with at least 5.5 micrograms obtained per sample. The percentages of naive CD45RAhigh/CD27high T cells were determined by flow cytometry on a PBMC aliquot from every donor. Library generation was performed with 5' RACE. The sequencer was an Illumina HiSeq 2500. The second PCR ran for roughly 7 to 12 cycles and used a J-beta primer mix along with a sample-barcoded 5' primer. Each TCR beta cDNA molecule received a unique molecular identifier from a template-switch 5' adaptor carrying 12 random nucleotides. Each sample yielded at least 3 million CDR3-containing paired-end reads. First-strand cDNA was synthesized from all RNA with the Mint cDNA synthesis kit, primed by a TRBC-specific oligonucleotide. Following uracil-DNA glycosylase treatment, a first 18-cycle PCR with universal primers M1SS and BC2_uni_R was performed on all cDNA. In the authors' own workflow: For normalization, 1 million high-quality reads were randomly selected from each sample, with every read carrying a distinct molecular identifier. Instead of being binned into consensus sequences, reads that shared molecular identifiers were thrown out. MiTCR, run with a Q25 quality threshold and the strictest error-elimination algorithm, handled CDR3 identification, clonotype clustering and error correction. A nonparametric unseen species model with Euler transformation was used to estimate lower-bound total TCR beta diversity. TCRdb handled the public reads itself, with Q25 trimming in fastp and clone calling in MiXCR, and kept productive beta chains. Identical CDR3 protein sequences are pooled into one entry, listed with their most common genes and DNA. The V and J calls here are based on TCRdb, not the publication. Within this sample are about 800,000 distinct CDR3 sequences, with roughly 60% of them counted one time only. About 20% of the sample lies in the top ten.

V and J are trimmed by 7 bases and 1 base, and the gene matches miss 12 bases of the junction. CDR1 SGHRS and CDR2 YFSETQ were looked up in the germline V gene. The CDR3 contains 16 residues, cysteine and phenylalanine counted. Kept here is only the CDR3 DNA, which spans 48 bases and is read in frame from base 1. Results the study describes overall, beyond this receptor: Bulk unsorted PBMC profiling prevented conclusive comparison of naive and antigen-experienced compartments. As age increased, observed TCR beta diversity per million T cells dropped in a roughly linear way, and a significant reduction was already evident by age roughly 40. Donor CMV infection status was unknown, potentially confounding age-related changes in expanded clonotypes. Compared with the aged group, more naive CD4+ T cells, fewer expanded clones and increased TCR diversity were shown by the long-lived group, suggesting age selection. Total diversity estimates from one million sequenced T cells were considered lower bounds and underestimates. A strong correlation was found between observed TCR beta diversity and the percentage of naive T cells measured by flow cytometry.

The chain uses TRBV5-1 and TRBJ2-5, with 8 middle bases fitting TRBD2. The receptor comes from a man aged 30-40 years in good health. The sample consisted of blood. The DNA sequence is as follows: TGCGCCAGCCGCAGAGCAGCGGGGGCCCTCCAAGAGACCCAGTACTTC. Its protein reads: CASRRAAGALQETQYF.